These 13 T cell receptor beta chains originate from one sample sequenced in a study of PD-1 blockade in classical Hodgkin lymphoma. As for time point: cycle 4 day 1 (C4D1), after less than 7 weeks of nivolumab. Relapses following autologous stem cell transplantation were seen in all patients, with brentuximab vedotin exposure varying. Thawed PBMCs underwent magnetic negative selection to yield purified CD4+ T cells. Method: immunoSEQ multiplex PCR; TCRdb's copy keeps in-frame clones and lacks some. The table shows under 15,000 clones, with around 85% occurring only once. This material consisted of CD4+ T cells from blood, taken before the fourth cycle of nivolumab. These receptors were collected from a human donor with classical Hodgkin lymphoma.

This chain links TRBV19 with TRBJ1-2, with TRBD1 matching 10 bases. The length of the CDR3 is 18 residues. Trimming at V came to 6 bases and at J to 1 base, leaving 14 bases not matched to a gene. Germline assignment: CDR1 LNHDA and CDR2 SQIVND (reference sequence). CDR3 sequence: CASSALKGQGNLNYGYTF. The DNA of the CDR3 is TGTGCCAGTAGCGCCTTAAAGGGACAGGGGAACCTTAACTATGGCTACACCTTC.

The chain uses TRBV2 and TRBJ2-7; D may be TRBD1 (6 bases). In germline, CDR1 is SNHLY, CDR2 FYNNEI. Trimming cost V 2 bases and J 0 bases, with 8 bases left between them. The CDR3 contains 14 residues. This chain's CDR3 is CASSEQGLSYEQYF. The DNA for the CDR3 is TGTGCCAGCAGTGAACAGGGGCTCTCCTACGAGCAGTACTTC.

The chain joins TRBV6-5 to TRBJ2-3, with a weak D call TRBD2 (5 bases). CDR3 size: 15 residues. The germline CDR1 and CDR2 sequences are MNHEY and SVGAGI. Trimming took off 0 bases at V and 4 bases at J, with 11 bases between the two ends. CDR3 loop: CASSYSSRGADTQYF. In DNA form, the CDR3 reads TGTGCCAGCAGTTACTCGTCTCGGGGAGCAGATACGCAGTATTTT.

CDR3 bases: TGTGCCTGGAGTGTAGAGCCGAGGAACATTCAGTACTTC. Residues: CAWSVEPRNIQYF. The chain links TRBV30 to TRBJ2-4; D is unresolved. The CDR3 is 13 residues long. Germline V gene sequence: CDR1 GTSNPN, CDR2 SVGIG (reference sequence). Trimming cost V 0 bases and J 7 bases, with 10 bases left between them.

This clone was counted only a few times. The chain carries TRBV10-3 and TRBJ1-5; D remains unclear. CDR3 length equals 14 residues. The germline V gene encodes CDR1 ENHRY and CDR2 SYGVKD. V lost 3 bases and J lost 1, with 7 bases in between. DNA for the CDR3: TGTGCCATCAGTGAAGGGTACAGCAATCAGCCCCAGCATTTT. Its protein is CAISEGYSNQPQHF.

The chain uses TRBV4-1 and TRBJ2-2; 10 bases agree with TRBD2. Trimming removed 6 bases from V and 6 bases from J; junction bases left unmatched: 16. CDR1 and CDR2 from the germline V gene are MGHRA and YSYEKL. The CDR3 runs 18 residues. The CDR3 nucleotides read TGCGCCAGCAGTCTCGGACTAGCGGCGAGCCCGGGGTCCGGGGAGCTGTTTTTT. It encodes CASSLGLAASPGSGELFF.

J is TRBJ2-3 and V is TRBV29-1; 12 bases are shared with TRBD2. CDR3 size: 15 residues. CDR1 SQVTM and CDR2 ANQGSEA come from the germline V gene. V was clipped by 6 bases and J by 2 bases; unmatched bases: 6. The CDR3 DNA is TGCAGCGTCGCCCGACTAGCGGGAGACACAGATACGCAGTATTTT. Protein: CSVARLAGDTDTQYF.

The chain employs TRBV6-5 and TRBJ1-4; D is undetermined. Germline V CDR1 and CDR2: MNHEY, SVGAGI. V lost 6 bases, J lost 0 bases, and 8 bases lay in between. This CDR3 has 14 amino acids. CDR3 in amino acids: CASRDRATNEKLFF. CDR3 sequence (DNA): TGTGCCAGCAGGGACCGGGCAACTAATGAAAAACTGTTTTTT.

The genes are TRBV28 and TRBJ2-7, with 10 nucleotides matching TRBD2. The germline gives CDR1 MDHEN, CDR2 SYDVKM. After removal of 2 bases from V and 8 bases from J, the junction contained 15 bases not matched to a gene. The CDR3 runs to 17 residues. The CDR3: CASSLPQALAGGQKQYF. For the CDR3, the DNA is TGTGCCAGCAGTTTACCTCAGGCGTTAGCGGGAGGACAAAAGCAGTACTTC.

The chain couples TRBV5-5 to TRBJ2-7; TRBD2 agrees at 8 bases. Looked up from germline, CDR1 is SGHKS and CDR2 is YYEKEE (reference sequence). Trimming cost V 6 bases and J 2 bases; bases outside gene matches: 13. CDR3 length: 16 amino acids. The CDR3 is CASIHLAGNPPYEQYF. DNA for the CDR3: TGTGCCAGCATCCATCTAGCGGGCAACCCCCCCTACGAGCAGTACTTC.

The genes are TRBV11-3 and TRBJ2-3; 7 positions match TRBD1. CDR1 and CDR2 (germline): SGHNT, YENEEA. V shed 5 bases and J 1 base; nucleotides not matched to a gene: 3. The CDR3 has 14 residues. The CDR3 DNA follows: TGTGCCAGCAGCATCGGACAGGGCACAGATACGCAGTATTTT. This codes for CASSIGQGTDTQYF.

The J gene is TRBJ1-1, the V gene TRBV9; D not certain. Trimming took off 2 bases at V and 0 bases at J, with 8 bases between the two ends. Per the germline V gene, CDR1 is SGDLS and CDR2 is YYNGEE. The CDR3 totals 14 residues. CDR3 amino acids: CASSVSSLNTEAFF. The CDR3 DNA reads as TGTGCCAGCAGCGTCTCTAGCCTGAACACTGAAGCTTTCTTT.

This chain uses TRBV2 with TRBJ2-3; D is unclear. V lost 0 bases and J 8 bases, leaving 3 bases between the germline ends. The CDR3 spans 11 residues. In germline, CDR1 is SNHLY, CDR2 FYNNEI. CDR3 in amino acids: CASSEAATQYF. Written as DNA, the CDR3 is TGTGCCAGCAGTGAAGCGGCTACGCAGTATTTT.